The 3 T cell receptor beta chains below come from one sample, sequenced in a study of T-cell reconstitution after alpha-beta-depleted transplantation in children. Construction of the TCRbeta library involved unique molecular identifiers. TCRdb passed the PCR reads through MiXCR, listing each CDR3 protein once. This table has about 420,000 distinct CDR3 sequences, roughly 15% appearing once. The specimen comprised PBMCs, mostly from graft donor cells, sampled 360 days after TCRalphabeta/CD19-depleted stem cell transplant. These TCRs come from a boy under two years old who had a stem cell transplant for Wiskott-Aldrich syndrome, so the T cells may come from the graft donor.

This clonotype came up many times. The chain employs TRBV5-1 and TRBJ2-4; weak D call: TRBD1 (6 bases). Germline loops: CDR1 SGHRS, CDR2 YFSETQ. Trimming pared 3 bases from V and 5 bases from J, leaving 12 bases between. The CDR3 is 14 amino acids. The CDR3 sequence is CASSWKGHQNIQYF. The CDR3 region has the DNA TGCGCCAGCAGCTGGAAGGGACACCAAAACATTCAGTACTTC.

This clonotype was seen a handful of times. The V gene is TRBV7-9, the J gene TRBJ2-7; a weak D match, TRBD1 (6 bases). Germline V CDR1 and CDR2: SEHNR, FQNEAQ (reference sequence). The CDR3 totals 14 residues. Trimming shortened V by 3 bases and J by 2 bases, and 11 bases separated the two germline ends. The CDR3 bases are TGTGCCAGCAGCTTTCAGGGGAAGACCTACGAGCAGTACTTC. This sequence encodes CASSFQGKTYEQYF.

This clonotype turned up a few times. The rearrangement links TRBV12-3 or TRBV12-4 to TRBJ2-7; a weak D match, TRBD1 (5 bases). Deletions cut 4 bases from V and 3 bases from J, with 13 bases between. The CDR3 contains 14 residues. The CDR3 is CASSSQGFHYEQYF. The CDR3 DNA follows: TGTGCCAGCAGTTCGCAGGGTTTTCACTACGAGCAGTACTTC.